This TCR beta chain emerged from a study of blood T cell repertoires in COVID-19. The protocol was immunoSEQ multiplex PCR, while the TCRdb copy is restricted to in-frame clones and leaves out a portion. The table lists approximately 220,000 clones, about nine tenths of them singletons. Germline lookup yields CDR1 SGHKS and CDR2 YYEKEE (reference sequence). Trimming shortened V by 4 bases and J by 3 bases, and 25 bases separated the two germline ends. This CDR3 spans 18 amino acids. Sample: PBMCs or T cells enriched from blood (not recorded which). The V call is TRBV5-5, the J call TRBJ2-5, with D tentatively TRBD2 (6 bases). The TCR comes from a woman aged 40-49 years with acute COVID-19. The CDR3 sequence is CASSHSIGGGAKKETQYF. CDR3 bases: TGTGCCAGCAGCCATAGCATTGGCGGCGGGGCAAAAAAAGAGACCCAGTACTTC.